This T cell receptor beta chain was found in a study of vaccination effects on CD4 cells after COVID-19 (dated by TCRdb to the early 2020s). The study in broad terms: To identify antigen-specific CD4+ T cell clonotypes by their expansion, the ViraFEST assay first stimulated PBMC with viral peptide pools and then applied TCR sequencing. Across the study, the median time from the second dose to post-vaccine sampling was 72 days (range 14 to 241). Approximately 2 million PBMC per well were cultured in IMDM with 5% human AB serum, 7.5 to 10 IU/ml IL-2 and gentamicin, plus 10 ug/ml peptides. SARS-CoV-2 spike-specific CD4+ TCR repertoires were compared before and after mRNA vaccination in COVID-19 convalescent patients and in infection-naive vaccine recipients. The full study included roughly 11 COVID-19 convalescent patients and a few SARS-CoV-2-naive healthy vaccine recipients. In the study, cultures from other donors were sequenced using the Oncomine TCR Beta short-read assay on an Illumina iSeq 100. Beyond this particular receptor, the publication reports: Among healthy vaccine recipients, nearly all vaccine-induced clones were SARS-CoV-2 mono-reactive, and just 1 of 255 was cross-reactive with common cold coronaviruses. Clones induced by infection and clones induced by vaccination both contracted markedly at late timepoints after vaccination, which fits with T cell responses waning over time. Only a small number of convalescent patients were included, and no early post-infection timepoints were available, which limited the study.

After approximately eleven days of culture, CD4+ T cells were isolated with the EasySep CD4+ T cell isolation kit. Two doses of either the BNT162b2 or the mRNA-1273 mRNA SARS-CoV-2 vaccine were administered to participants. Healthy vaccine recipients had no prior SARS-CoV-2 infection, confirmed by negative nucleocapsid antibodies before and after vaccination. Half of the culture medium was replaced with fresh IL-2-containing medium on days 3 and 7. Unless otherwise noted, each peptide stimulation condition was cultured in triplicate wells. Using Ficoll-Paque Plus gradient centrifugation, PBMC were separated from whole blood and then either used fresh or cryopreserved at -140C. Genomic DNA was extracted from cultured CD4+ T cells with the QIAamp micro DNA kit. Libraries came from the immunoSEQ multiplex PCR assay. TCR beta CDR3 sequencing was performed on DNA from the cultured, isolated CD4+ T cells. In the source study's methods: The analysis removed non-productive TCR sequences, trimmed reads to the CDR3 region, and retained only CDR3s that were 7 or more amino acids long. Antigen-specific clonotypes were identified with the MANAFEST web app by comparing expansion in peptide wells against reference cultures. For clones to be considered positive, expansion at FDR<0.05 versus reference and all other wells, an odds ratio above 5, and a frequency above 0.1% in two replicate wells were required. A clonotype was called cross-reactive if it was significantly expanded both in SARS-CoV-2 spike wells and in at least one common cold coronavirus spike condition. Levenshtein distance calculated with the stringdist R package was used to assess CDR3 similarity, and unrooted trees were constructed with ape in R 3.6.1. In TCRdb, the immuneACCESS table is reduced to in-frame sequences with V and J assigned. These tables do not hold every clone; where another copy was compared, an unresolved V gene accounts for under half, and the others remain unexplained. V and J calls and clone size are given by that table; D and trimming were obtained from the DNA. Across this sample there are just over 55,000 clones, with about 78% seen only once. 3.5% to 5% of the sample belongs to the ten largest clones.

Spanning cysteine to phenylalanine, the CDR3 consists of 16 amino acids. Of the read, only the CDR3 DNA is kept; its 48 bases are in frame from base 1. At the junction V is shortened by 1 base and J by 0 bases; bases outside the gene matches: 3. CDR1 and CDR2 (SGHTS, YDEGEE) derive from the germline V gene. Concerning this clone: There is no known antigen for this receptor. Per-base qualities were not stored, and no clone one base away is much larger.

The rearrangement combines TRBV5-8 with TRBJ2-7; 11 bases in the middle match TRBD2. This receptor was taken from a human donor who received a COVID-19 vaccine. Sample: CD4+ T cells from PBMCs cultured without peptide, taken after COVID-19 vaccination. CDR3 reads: CASSLRLAGSSYEQYF. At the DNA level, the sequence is TGTGCCAGCAGCTTGAGACTAGCGGGGTCCTCCTACGAGCAGTACTTC.